The present entry profiles one T cell receptor (beta chain) with its context. This sample was taken from a study of blood T cell repertoires in COVID-19. Study-level background: Samples of COVID-19 (acute and convalescent) were obtained from the United States, Italy and Spain. Sources were T cells, B-cell-depleted T cells, or PBMCs; the material itself was cDNA or gDNA.

Germline values: CDR1 KGHDR, CDR2 SFDVKD. With 4 bases clipped from V and 6 bases from J, the junction kept 8 bases outside the gene matches. CDR3 size: 15 residues. In the original analysis: Amplification of reference gene primers was used by the study to estimate nucleated cell counts. Profiled with immunoSEQ multiplex PCR; TCRdb holds only in-frame clones, not every one. V and J calls and clone size are given by that table; D and trimming were obtained from the DNA. The sample lists some 320,000 clones, 75% to 85% seen once, with 7.2% in the top ten. V usage is TRBV24-1 and J usage is TRBJ1-5; the match to TRBD1 covers 7 bases. The receptor was derived from a human donor in a cohort sampled during active COVID-19. Sequencing was done on a sample of peripheral blood. The CDR3 spells CATSDTDRVGQPQHF. DNA for the CDR3: TGTGCCACCAGTGACACCGACAGGGTCGGTCAGCCCCAGCATTTT.